This T cell receptor (beta chain) stems from a study of blood T cell repertoires in COVID-19. Study overall: The study drew acute and convalescent COVID-19 samples from the United States, Italy and Spain.

In the original analysis: Estimates of nucleated cell counts were drawn from the amplification of reference gene primers. Sequencing used immunoSEQ multiplex PCR; TCRdb keeps in-frame clones, though not all of them. D and trimming come from the DNA, and the V and J calls and clone size come from that table. The table has some 170,000 clones, 80% to 95% seen once. The sequence came from a woman aged 60-75 years with COVID-19, enrolled during active disease. Sequences were obtained from peripheral blood.

CDR3 in DNA: TGTGCCAGCAGCGATTACAGGGGATCCTACGAGCAGTACTTC. This encodes CASSDYRGSYEQYF. J is TRBJ2-7 and V is TRBV6-6, with TRBD1 matching over 7 bases. V gave up 6 bases and J gave up 1 base; unmatched junction bases: 6. Germline V gives CDR1 MNHNY, CDR2 SVGAGI (reference sequence). This CDR3 has 14 amino acids.